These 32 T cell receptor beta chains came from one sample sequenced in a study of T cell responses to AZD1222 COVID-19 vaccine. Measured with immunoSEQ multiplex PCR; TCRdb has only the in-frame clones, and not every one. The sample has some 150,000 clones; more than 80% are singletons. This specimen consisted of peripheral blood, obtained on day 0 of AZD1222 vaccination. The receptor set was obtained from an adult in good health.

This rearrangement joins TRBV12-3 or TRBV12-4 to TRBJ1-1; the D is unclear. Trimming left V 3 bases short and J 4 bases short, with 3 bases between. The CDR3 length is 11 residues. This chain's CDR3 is CASSFITEAFF. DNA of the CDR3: TGTGCCAGCAGTTTTATCACTGAAGCTTTCTTT.

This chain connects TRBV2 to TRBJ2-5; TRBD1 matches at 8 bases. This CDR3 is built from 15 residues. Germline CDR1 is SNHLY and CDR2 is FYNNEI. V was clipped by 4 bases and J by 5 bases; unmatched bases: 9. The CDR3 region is CASSGQTGVGETQYF. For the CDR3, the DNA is TGTGCCAGCAGTGGTCAGACAGGGGTAGGGGAGACCCAGTACTTC.

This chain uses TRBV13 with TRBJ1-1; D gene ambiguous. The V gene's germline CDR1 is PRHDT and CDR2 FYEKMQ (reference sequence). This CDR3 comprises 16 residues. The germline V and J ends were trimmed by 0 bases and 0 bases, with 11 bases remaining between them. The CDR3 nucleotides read TGTGCCAGCAGCTTAGGCCTGCAGGTCTTGAACACTGAAGCTTTCTTT. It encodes CASSLGLQVLNTEAFF.

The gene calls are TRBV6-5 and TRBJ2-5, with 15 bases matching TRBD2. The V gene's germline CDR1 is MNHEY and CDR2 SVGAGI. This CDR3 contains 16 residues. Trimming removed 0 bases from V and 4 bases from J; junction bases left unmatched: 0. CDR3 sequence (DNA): TGTGCCAGCAGTTACTCGGGACTAGCGGGAGGAGAGACCCAGTACTTC. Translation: CASSYSGLAGGETQYF.

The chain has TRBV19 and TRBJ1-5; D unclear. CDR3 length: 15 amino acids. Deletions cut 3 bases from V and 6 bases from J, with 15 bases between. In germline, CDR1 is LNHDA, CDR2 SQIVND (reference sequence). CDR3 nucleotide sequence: TGTGCCAGTAGTATCTTCTCCTATACGGGTCAGCCCCAGCATTTT. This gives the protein CASSIFSYTGQPQHF.

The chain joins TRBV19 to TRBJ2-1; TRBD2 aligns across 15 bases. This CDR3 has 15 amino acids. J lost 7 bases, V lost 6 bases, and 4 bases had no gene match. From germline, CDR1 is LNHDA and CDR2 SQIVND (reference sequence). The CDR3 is CASRGLAGGPNEQFF. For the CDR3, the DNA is TGTGCCAGTAGAGGACTAGCGGGAGGGCCTAATGAGCAGTTCTTC.

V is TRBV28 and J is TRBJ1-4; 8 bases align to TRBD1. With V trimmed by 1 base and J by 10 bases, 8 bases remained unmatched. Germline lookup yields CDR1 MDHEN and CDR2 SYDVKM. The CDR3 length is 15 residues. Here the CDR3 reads CASSLYGTGGGKLFF. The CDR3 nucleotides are TGTGCCAGCAGTTTATACGGGACAGGAGGGGGAAAACTGTTTTTT.

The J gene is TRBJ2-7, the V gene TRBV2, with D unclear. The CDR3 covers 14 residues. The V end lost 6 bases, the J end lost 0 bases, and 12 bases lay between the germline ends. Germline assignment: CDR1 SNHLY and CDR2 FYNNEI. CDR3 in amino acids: CASSETDSSYEQYF. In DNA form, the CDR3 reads TGTGCCAGCAGCGAGACGGATTCCTCCTACGAGCAGTACTTC.

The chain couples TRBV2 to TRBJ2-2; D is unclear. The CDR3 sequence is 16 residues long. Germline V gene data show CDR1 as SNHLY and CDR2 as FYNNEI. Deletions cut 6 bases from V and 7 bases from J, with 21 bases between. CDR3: CASRARGPRSYGELFF. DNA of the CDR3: TGTGCCAGCAGGGCTCGAGGTCCTAGGTCCTACGGGGAGCTGTTTTTT.

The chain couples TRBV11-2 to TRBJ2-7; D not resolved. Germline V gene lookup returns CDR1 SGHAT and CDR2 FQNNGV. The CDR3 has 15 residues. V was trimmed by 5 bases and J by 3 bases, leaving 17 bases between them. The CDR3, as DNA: TGTGCCAGCAGCCCCGGCCCATCGATCCTCTACGAGCAGTACTTC. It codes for CASSPGPSILYEQYF. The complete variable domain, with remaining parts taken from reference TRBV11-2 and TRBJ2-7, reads EAGVAQSPRYKIIEKRQSVAFWCNPISGHATLYWYQQILGQGPKLLIQFQNNGVVDDSQLPKDRFSAERLKGVDSTLKIQPAKLEDSAVYLCASSPGPSILYEQYFGPGTRLTVT.

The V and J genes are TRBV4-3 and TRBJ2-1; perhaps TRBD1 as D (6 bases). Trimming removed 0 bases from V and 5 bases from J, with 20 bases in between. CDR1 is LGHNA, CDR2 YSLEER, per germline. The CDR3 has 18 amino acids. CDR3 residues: CASSQDWIDRIGDNEQFF. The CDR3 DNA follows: TGCGCCAGCAGCCAAGATTGGATCGACAGGATAGGGGACAATGAGCAGTTCTTC.

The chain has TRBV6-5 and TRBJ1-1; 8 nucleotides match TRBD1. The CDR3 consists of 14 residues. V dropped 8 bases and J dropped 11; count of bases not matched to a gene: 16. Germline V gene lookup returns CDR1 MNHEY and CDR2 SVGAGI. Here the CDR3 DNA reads TGTGCCAGCTATCAAACCCGGGCAGGGGGCAAGGCTTTCTTT. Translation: CASYQTRAGGKAFF.

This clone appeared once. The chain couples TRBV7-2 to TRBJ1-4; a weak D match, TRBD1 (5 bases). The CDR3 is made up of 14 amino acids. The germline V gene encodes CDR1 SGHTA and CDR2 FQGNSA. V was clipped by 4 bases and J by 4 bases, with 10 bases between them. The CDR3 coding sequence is TGTGCCAGCAGCTCGGGACTGATTAATGAAAAACTGTTTTTT. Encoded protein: CASSSGLINEKLFF. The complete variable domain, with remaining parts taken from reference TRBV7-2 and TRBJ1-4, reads GAGVSQSPSNKVTEKGKDVELRCDPISGHTALYWYRQSLGQGLEFLIYFQGNSAPDKSGLPSDRFSAERTGGSVSTLTIQRTQQEDSAVYLCASSSGLINEKLFFGSGTQLSVL.

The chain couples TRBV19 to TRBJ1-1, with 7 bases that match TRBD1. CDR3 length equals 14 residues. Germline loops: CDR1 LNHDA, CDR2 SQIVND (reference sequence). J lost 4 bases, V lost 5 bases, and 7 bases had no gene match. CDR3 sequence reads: CASSFDRAITEAFF. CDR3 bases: TGTGCCAGTAGTTTCGACAGGGCTATCACTGAAGCTTTCTTT.

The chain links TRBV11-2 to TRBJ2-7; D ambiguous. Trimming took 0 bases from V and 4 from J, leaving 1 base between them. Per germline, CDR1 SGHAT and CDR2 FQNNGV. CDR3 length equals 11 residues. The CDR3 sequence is CASSLEYEQYF. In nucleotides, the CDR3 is TGTGCCAGCAGCTTAGAGTACGAGCAGTACTTC.

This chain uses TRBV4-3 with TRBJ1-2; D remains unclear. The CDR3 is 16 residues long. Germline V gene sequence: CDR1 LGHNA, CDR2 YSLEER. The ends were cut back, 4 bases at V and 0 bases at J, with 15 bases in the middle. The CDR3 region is CASSPSLTVPNYGYTF. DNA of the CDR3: TGCGCCAGCAGCCCATCACTTACAGTTCCTAACTATGGCTACACCTTC.

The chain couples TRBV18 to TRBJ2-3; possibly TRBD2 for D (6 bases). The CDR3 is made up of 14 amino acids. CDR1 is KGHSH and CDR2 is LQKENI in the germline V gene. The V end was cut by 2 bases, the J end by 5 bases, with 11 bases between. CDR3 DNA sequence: TGTGCCAGCTCACCAGACGGGGGAAGAGATACGCAGTATTTT. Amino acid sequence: CASSPDGGRDTQYF.

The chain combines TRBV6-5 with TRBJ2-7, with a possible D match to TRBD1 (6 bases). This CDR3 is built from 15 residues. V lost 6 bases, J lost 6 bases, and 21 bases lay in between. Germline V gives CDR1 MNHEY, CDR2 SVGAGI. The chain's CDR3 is CASSTGTNAQLEQYF. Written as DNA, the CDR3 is TGTGCCAGCAGCACCGGGACAAACGCCCAACTCGAGCAGTACTTC.

The CDR3 DNA follows: TGTGCCAGCAGCGAAGGGGGGCTAGACGAGCAGTACTTC. Its translation is CASSEGGLDEQYF. This chain joins TRBV9 and TRBJ2-7; possibly TRBD1 or TRBD2 for D (6 bases each). From germline, CDR1 is SGDLS and CDR2 YYNGEE. The CDR3 spans 13 residues. V was pared by 3 bases and J by 5 bases, with 12 bases between.

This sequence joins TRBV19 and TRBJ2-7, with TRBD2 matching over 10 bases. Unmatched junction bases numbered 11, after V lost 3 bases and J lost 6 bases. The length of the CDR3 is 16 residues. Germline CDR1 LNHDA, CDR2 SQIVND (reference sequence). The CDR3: CASSMSSGRPKGEQYF. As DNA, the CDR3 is TGTGCCAGTAGTATGAGTAGCGGGAGGCCTAAAGGCGAGCAGTACTTC.

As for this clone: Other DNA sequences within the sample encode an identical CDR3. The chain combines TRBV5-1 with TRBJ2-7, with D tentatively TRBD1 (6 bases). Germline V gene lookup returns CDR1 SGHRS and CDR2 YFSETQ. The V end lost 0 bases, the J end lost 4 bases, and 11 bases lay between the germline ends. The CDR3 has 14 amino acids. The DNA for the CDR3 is TGCGCCAGCAGCTTGGGGACAGTATCATACGAGCAGTACTTC. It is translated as CASSLGTVSYEQYF.

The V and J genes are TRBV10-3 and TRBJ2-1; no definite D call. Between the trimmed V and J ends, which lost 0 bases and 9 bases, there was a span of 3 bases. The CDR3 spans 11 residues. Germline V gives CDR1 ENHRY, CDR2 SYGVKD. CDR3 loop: CAISESIEQFF. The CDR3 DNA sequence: TGTGCCATCAGTGAGTCGATTGAGCAGTTCTTC.

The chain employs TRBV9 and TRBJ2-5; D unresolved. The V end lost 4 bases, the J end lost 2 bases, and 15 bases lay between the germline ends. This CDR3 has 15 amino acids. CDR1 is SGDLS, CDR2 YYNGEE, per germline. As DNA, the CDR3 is TGTGCCAGCAGCCCGTGGACCGGAAGGCAAGAGACCCAGTACTTC. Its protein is CASSPWTGRQETQYF.

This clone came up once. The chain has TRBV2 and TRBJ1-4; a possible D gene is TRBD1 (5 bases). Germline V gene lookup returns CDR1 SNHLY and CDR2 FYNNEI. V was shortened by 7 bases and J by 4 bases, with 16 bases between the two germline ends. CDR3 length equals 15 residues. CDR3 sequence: CASTSRGWGNEKLFF. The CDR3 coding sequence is TGTGCCAGCACCTCCCGGGGGTGGGGTAATGAAAAACTGTTTTTT.

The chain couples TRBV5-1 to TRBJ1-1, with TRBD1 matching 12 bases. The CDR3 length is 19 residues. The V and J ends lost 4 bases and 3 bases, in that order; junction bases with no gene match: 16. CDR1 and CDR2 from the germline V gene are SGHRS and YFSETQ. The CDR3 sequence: CASSPWGQGAPGSDTEAFF. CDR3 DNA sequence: TGCGCCAGCAGCCCCTGGGGACAGGGGGCGCCGGGGTCGGACACTGAAGCTTTCTTT.

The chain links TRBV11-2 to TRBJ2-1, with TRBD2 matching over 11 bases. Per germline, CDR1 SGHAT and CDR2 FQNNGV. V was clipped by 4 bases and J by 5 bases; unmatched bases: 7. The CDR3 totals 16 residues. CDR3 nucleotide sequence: TGTGCCAGCAGCTCCCTGTTAGCGGGAGGGAACAATGAGCAGTTCTTC. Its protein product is CASSSLLAGGNNEQFF.

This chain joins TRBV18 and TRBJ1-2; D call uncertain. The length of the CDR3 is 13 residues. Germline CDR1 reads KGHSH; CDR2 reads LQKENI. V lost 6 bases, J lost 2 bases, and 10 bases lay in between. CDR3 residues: CASSWTENYGYTF. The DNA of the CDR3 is TGTGCCAGCTCCTGGACGGAGAACTATGGCTACACCTTC.

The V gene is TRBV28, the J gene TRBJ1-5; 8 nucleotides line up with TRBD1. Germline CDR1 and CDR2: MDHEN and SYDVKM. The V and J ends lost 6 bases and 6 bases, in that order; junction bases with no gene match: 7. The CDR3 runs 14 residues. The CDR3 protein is CASRSRGRSQPQHF. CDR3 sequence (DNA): TGTGCCAGCAGGTCCAGGGGGCGCAGTCAGCCCCAGCATTTT.

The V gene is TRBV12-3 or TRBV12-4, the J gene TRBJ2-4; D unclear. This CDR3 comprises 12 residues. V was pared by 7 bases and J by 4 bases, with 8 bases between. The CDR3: CASTSKKNIQYF. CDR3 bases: TGTGCCAGCACATCTAAAAAAAACATTCAGTACTTC.

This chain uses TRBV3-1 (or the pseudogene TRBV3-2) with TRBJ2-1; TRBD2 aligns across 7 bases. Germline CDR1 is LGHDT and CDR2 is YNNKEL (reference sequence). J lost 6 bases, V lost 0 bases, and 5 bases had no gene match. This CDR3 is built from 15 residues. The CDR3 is CASSQDLGRSNEQFF. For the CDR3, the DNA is TGTGCCAGCAGCCAAGATCTCGGGAGGTCCAATGAGCAGTTCTTC.

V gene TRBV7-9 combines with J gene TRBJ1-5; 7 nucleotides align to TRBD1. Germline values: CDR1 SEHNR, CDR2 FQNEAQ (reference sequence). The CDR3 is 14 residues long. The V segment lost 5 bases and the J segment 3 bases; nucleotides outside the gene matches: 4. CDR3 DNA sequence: TGTGCCAGCAGCCCAGGGACAGCCAATCAGCCCCAGCATTTT. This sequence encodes CASSPGTANQPQHF.

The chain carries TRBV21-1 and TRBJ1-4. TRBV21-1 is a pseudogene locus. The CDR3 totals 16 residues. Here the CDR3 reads CASSKPDQARGEKLFF. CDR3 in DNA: TGTGCCAGCAGCAAACCGGACCAGGCCAGAGGCGAAAAACTGTTTTTT.